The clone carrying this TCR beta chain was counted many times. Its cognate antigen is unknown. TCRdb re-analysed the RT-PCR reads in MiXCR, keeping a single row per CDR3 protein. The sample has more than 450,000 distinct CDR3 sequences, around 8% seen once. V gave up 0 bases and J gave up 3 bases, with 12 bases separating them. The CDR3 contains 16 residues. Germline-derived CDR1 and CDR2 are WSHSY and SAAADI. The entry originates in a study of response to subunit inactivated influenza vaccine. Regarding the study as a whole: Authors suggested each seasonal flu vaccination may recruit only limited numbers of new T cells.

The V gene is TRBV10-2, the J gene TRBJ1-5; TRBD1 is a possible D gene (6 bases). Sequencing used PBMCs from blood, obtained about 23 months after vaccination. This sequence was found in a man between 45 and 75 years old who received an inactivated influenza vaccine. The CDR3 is CASSESGYRANQPQHF. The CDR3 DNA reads TGCGCCAGCAGTGAGTCTGGGTACAGGGCCAATCAGCCCCAGCATTTT.